The 3 T cell receptor beta chains reported below all come from one sample, sequenced in a study of blood T cells in healthy people across ages. Through a sample-barcoded 5' primer and a J-beta primer mix, a second PCR was run for roughly 7 to 11 cycles. One entry per CDR3 protein, called by TCRdb with MiXCR from the 5' RACE reads. The repertoire holds about 1.7 million distinct CDR3 sequences, with 28% as singletons. The sample consisted of blood. These receptors all come from a woman aged 25 to 39 in good health.

The chain carries TRBV12-3 or TRBV12-4 and TRBJ1-1, with unresolved D. CDR3 length: 12 amino acids. V lost 4 bases to trimming and J lost 3 bases, with 6 bases between them. The CDR3: CASSSRHTEAFF. CDR3 sequence (DNA): TGTGCCAGCAGTTCCCGGCACACTGAAGCTTTCTTT.

The genes are TRBV29-1 and TRBJ2-3; 8 bases agree with TRBD1. CDR1 and CDR2 from the germline V gene are SQVTM and ANQGSEA. The ends lost 5 bases at V and 3 bases at J; junction bases unmatched: 1. The CDR3 extends over 12 amino acids. CDR3 sequence (DNA): TGCAGCGTTTACAGGGGGACAGATACGCAGTATTTT. This gives the protein CSVYRGTDTQYF.

This clonotype has a count of ten or more. J is TRBJ2-6 and V is TRBV6-1, with D possibly called TRBD1 or TRBD2 (5 bases each). CDR3 length: 15 amino acids. The germline CDR1 and CDR2 sequences are MNHNS and SASEGT. Trimming removed 10 bases at V and 2 bases at J, with 15 bases between. In DNA form, the CDR3 reads TGTGCCACCCCGAAAGGGGACCCTGGGGCCAACGTCCTGACTTTC. This encodes CATPKGDPGANVLTF.